This T cell receptor beta chain was retrieved from a study of blood T cell repertoires in COVID-19. Study in general: Acute and convalescent COVID-19 specimens originated in the United States, Italy and Spain. T cells, B-cell-depleted T cells, or PBMCs supplied cDNA or gDNA.

As originally analysed: Nucleated cell counts were estimated from reference gene primer amplification. Generated by immunoSEQ multiplex PCR, the TCRdb table keeps only in-frame clones and is missing some. D and trimming come from the DNA, and the V and J calls and clone size come from that table. The data hold under 250,000 clones, with over 60% observed a single time. This CDR3 comprises 15 residues. Trimming at V came to 5 bases and at J to 2 bases, leaving 9 bases not matched to a gene. CDR1 is SGHTA, CDR2 FQGTGA, per germline. Sequencing used peripheral blood. The receptor comes from a woman in her 70s with acute or convalescent COVID-19. The V gene is TRBV7-3, the J gene TRBJ2-7, with 7 bases aligning to TRBD1. The CDR3 DNA sequence: TGTGCCAGCAGCCCCGGACAGGCACCTACCTACGAGCAGTACTTC. Amino acids: CASSPGQAPTYEQYF.